The T cell receptor (beta chain) described here comes from a study of T cells in localized non-small cell lung cancer. The germline V and J ends were trimmed by 6 bases and 1 base, with 6 bases remaining between them. This CDR3 is 12 amino acids long. The germline V gene encodes CDR1 MNHEY and CDR2 SMNVEV (reference sequence). Profiling relied on immunoSEQ multiplex PCR, and the TCRdb table lists in-frame clones only, not all of them. The sample shows some 71,000 clones, approximately 84% of them seen only once. Study results and caveats: The study found T cell clonality highest in uninvolved adjacent lung, above tumor. Longer overall survival was seen with higher T cell density measured in blood. Adjacent lung had a median approximately 57 of the 100 largest tumor clones. Only one tumor region went through sequencing, so heterogeneity may still be there.

In regard to this clone: Its antigen is not identified.

The J gene is TRBJ2-5, the V gene TRBV27; a weak D match, TRBD1 (6 bases). This specimen consisted of peripheral blood, obtained before any cancer treatment. The TCR originated in a female donor of 60 years or more with stage I lung adenocarcinoma. The CDR3 loop is CASRTGQETQYF. In nucleotides, the CDR3 is TGTGCCAGCAGGACAGGCCAAGAGACCCAGTACTTC.